The entry below describes one TCR beta chain. This CDR3 contains 15 residues. The germline V gene has CDR1 DFQATT and CDR2 SNEGSKA (reference sequence). The V gene end was trimmed by 6 bases and the J gene end by 3 bases; junction bases not matched to a gene: 11. The sample is drawn from a study of blood T cells in healthy people across ages. RNA extraction gave at least 5.5 micrograms of total RNA per sample. The authors ran a second PCR of about 6 to 11 cycles using a sample-barcoded 5' primer and a J-beta primer mix. TCRdb redid the calling of the 5' RACE reads with MiXCR, one entry per CDR3 protein. The sample contains 500,000 to 600,000 distinct CDR3 sequences, 27% of which appear only once.

This rearrangement joins TRBV20-1 to TRBJ1-5; 7 nucleotides align to TRBD1. The clonotype was recovered from an older woman in good health. The sample taken for sequencing was blood. This CDR3 reads CSARLGTAYNQPQHF. CDR3 coding DNA: TGCAGTGCCCGGCTGGGGACAGCATACAATCAGCCCCAGCATTTT.